One TCR beta chain is described in this entry. What it recognizes is unknown. These data originate in a study of early T cells in non-severe SARS-CoV-2 infection. As for the study in general: Chains stayed unpaired after sequencing of bulk RNA from unsorted whole blood.

Study-level findings and limits: Matching against VDJdb likely underestimated virus-specific expansions, favoring anti-spike CD8.

The TCR library protocol attached unique molecular identifiers to the individual cDNA molecules. TCRdb recomputed calls from the 5' RACE reads with MiXCR, one row per CDR3 protein. The sample holds 25,000 to 30,000 distinct CDR3 sequences, 5.3% seen once. CDR1 and CDR2 (germline): SGDLS, YYNGEE. The ends were cut back, 3 bases at V and 9 bases at J, with 7 bases in the middle. The CDR3 length is 11 residues. The clonotype comes from an adult who was a healthcare worker with PCR-confirmed SARS-CoV-2 infection or an uninfected control (not recorded which). The V gene is TRBV9, the J gene TRBJ2-4; D not resolved. The sequenced sample was whole blood. The CDR3 here is CASSAESIQYF. The CDR3, as DNA: TGTGCCAGCAGCGCCGAAAGCATTCAGTACTTC.